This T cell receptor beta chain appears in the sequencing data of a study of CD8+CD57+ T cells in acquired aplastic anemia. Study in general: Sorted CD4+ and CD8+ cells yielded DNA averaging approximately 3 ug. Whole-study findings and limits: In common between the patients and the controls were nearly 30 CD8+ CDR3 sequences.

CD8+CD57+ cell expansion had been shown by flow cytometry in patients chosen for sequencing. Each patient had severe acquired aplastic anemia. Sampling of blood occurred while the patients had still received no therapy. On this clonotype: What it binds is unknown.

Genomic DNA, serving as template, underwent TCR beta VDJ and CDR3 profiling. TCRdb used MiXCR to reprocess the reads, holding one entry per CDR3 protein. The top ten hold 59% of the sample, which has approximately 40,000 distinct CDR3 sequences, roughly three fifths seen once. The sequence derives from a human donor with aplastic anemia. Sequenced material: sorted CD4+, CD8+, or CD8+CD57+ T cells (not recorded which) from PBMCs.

Here the CDR3 reads CARTLQGGFRYTF. In nucleotides, the CDR3 is TGTGCCAGGACGCTCCAGGGGGGCTTTCGCTACACCTTC. This rearrangement joins TRBV2 to TRBJ1-2; 7 bases agree with TRBD1. Germline V gene lookup returns CDR1 SNHLY and CDR2 FYNNEI. The CDR3 is 13 amino acids. The V and J ends lost 9 bases and 9 bases, in that order; junction bases with no gene match: 13.